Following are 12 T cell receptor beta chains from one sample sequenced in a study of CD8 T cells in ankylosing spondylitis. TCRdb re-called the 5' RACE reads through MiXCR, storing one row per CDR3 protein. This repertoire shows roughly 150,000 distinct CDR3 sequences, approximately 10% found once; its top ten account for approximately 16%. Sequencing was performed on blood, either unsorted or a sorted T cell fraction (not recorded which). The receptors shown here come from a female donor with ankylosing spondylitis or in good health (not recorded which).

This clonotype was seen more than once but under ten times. The CDR3 sequence is CASSARNEQFF. The CDR3 coding sequence is TGTGCCAGCAGCGCGCGGAATGAGCAGTTCTTC. The rearrangement links TRBV7-8 to TRBJ2-1; D is ambiguous. Looked up from germline, CDR1 is SGHVS and CDR2 is FQNEAQ. The CDR3 has 11 residues. V lost 5 bases and J lost 7, with 6 bases in between. Together with reference TRBV7-8 and TRBJ2-1, the CDR3 gives the full variable domain: GAGVSQSPRYKVAKRGQDVALRCDPISGHVSLFWYQQALGQGPEFLTYFQNEAQLDKSGLPSDRFFAERPEGSVSTLKIQRTQQEDSAVYLCASSARNEQFFGPGTRLTVL.

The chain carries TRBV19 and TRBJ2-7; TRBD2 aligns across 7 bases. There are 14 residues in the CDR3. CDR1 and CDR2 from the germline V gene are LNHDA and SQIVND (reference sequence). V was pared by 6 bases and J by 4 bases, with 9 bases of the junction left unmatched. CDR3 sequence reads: CASSPWGGPYEQYF. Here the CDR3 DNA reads TGTGCCAGTAGCCCCTGGGGGGGACCTTACGAGCAGTACTTC.

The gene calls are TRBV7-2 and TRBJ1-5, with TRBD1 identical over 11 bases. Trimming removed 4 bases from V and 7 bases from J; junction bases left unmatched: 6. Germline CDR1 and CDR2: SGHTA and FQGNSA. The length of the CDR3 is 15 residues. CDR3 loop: CASSSPGQGVQPQHF. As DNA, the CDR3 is TGTGCCAGCAGCTCGCCGGGACAGGGGGTGCAGCCCCAGCATTTT.

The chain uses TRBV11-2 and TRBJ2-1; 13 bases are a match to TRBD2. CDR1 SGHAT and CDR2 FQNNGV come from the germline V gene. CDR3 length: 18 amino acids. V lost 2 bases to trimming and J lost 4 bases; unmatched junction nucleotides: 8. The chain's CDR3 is CASSLRAPLAGGYNEQFF. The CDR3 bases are TGTGCCAGCAGCTTAAGGGCCCCACTAGCGGGGGGGTACAATGAGCAGTTCTTC.

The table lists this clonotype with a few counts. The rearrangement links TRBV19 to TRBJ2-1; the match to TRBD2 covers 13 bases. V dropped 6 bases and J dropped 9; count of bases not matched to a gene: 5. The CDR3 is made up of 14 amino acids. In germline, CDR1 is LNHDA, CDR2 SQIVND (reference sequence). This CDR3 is CASSRLAGGREQFF. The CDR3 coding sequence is TGTGCCAGTAGCCGACTAGCGGGAGGCCGTGAGCAGTTCTTC.

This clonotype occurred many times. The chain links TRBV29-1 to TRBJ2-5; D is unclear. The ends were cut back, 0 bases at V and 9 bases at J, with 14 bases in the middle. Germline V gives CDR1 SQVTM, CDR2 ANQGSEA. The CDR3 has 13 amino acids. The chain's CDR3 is CSVEEDGSRAQYF. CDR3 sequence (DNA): TGCAGCGTTGAAGAAGACGGTTCTAGGGCCCAGTACTTC.

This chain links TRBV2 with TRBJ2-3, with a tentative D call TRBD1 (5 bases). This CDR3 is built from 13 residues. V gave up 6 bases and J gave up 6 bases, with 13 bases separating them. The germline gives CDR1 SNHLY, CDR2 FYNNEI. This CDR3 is CASRGLAGDTQYF. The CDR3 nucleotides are TGTGCCAGCAGGGGTTTGGCAGGGGATACGCAGTATTTT.

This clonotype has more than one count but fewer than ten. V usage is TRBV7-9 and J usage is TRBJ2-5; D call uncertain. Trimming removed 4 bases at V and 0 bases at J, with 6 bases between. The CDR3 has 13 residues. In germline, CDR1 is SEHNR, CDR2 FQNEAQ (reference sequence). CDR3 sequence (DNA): TGTGCCAGCAGCTCCCCGTACCAAGAGACCCAGTACTTC. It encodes CASSSPYQETQYF. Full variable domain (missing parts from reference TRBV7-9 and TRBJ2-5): DTGVSQNPRHKITKRGQNVTFRCDPISEHNRLYWYRQTLGQGPEFLTYFQNEAQLEKSRLLSDRFSAERPKGSFSTLEIQRTEQGDSAMYLCASSSPYQETQYFGPGTRLLVL.

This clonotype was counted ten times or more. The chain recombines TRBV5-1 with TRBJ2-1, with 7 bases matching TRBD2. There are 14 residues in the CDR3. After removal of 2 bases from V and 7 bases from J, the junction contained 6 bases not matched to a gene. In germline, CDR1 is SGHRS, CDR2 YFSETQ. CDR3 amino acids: CASSFRPGLNEQFF. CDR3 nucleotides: TGCGCCAGCAGCTTCCGGCCGGGACTAAATGAGCAGTTCTTC.

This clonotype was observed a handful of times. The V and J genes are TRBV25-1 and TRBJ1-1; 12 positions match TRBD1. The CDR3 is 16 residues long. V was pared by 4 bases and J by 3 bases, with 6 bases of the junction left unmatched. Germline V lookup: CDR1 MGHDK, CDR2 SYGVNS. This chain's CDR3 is CASSGYGTGGHTEAFF. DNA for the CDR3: TGTGCCAGCAGTGGGTATGGGACAGGGGGCCACACTGAAGCTTTCTTT. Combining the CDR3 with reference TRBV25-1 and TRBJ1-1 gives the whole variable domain EADIYQTPRYLVIGTGKKITLECSQTMGHDKMYWYQQDPGMELHLIHYSYGVNSTEKGDLSSESTVSRIRTEHFPLTLESARPSHTSQYLCASSGYGTGGHTEAFFGQGTRLTVV.

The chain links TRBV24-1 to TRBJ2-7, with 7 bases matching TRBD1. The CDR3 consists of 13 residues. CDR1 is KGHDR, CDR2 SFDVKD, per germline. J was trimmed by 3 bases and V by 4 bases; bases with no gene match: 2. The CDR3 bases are TGTGCCACCAGTGAGGGGGACAGCTACGAGCAGTACTTC. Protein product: CATSEGDSYEQYF.

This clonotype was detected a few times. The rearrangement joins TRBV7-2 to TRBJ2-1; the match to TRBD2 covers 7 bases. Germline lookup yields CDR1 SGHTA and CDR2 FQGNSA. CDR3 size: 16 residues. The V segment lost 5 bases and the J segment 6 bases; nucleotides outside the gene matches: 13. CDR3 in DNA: TGTGCCAGCAGCCTCGGGACTATGGCGGGGCCCAATGAGCAGTTCTTC. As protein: CASSLGTMAGPNEQFF.